The TCR beta chain described here comes from a study of PD-L1 blockade in urothelial cancer. Overall study: The patients had undergone anywhere from 0 to 3 prior chemotherapy regimens.

The assay was immunoSEQ multiplex PCR, and TCRdb's table has in-frame clones only and misses some. The table shows about 84,000 clones, with 82% occurring only once. The patients' disease, urothelial carcinoma, was locally advanced or metastatic. The table lists this clone with a few counts. J was trimmed by 6 bases and V by 1 base; bases with no gene match: 11. Germline V gene data show CDR1 as SEHNR and CDR2 as FQNEAQ (reference sequence). The CDR3 has 17 amino acids. The sequence was collected from a man in his 70s with urothelial cancer. This specimen was PBMCs, taken around atezolizumab (anti-PD-L1) treatment. The chain employs TRBV7-9 and TRBJ2-2; the match to TRBD1 covers 7 bases. Here the CDR3 reads CASSLEATAGGSGELFF. As DNA, the CDR3 is TGTGCCAGCAGCTTAGAGGCCACGGCAGGGGGATCCGGGGAGCTGTTTTTT.